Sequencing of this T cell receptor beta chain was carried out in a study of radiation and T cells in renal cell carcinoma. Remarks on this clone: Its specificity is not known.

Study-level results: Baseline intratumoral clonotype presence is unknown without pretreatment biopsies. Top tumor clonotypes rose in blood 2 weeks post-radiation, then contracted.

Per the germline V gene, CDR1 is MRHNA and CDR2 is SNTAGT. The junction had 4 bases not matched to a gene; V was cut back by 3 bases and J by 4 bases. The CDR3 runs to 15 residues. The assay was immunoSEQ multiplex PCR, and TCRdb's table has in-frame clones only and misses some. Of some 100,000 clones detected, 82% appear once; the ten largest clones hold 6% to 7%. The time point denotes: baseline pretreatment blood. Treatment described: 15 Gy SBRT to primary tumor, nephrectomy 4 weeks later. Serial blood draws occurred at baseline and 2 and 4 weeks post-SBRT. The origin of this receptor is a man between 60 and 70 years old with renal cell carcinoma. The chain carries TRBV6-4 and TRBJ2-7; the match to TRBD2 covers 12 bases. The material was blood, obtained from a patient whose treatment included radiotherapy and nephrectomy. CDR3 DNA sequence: TGTGCCAGCAGTGAGACTAGCGGGAGTCTATACGAGCAGTACTTC. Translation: CASSETSGSLYEQYF.